Described below is a single TCR beta chain sequence and its context. Germline and junction disagree at one end, which may indicate a read error. Time point in this sample: blood 2 weeks post-SBRT. The treatment was: 15 Gy SBRT to primary tumor, nephrectomy 4 weeks later. The CDR3 sequence is 18 residues long. Germline values: CDR1 LGHNA, CDR2 YSLEER. These data belong to a study of radiation and T cells in renal cell carcinoma. The data were produced by immunoSEQ multiplex PCR, yet TCRdb's version contains in-frame clones alone and is incomplete. This table has more than 100,000 clones, roughly 91% appearing once.

The V and J genes are TRBV4-3 and TRBJ1-4, with D perhaps TRBD1 (6 bases). Sequences were derived from blood, sampled from a patient whose treatment included radiotherapy and nephrectomy. The sequence derives from a woman aged 70-85 years with renal cell carcinoma. The CDR3 DNA reads TGCGCCAGCGGCCAAGGCACCCCATACAGGGCCACTAATGAAAAACTGTTTTTT. Translated: CASGQGTPYRATNEKLFF.